One and the same sample provided the 14 T cell receptor beta chains below, sequenced in a study of post-analysis software for immune sequencing data (dated by TCRdb to about 2015). Beyond this particular receptor, the publication reports: Significantly higher frequencies in patients than in controls were found for a few TRBV segments, including TRBV5-6, TRBV5-1 and TRBV20-1.

The method was PCR. The sequencer was an Illumina HiSeq 2500. To reduce PCR and sequencing biases, unique molecular identifiers were built into the TCR beta cDNA libraries. TCRdb reprocessed the public reads (quality trimming at Q25 with fastp, clone calling with MiXCR) and kept in-frame beta chains. Every distinct CDR3 protein forms one entry, paired with its most common genes and DNA. The sample includes approximately 160,000 distinct CDR3 sequences, with around 30% observed a single time. Of the sample, about 1.6% is held by the ten largest clones. Which antigens these TCRs recognize remains unknown. The specimen sequenced was blood. The receptors come from a girl aged 5-17 years with multiple sclerosis.

Comment on this clonotype: A much bigger clone sits one base away, suggesting this may be a read error. The chain is built from TRBV29-1 and TRBJ2-7, with TRBD1 as a possible D gene (6 bases). The CDR3 is made up of 16 amino acids. The ends were cut back, 6 bases at V and 7 bases at J, with 28 bases in the middle. Per germline, CDR1 SQVTM and CDR2 ANQGSEA. This chain's CDR3 is CSVLLKQGSSYNEQYF. Here the CDR3 DNA reads TGCAGCGTCCTCCTTAAACAGGGTAGCTCCTACAATGAGCAGTACTTC.

This clonotype has at least ten counts. V gene TRBV4-1 combines with J gene TRBJ1-2; D is undetermined. Germline CDR1 and CDR2: MGHRA and YSYEKL. The V gene lost 4 bases and the J gene lost 7 bases, with 16 bases spanning the gap. The CDR3 loop spans 14 amino acids. The CDR3 DNA sequence: TGCGCCAGCAGCCCCGATCAAGGAAGTCGTGGCTACACCTTC. Its protein product is CASSPDQGSRGYTF.

The table lists this clonotype with many counts. The chain has TRBV24-1 and TRBJ2-1; perhaps TRBD1 as D (5 bases). Trimming shortened V by 0 bases and J by 0 bases, and 8 bases separated the two germline ends. Germline loops: CDR1 KGHDR, CDR2 SFDVKD. The CDR3 runs to 16 residues. The DNA of the CDR3 is TGTGCCACCAGTGATTTGGACAGTCGCTCCTACAATGAGCAGTTCTTC. Translation gives CATSDLDSRSYNEQFF.

In regard to this clonotype: A read error may explain this, as a much larger clone is one base away. The chain combines TRBV20-1 with TRBJ2-1; D gene uncertain. The CDR3 runs 14 residues. Trimming removed 6 bases from V and 5 bases from J, with 17 bases in between. CDR1 is DFQATT, CDR2 SNEGSKA, per germline (reference sequence). The CDR3 loop is CSAASAVAHNEQFF. CDR3 coding DNA: TGCAGTGCCGCCTCGGCGGTGGCCCACAATGAGCAGTTCTTC.

Comment on this clonotype: A much larger clone differs from this one at a single base, so this may be a read error. V gene TRBV5-1 combines with J gene TRBJ2-7; no reliable D call. CDR1 and CDR2 (germline): SGHRS, YFSETQ. The CDR3 is 14 amino acids. The CDR3 DNA reads as TGCGCCAGCAGCTTGGACGGGTTCACCTACGAGCGGTACTTC. The encoded protein is CASSLDGFTYERYF.

This clonotype has only a few counts. The CDR3 loop is CASSFGFSGRVDYGYTF. The DNA of the CDR3 is TGCGCCAGCAGCTTTGGGTTCTCCGGCAGGGTAGACTATGGCTACACCTTC. The chain couples TRBV5-1 to TRBJ1-2; a weak D match, TRBD1 (5 bases). The germline CDR1 and CDR2 sequences are SGHRS and YFSETQ. This CDR3 is built from 17 residues. V was clipped by 2 bases and J by 3 bases, with 20 bases between them.

This clonotype was seen a few times. The CDR3 sequence: CASKNRAGLREQYF. In DNA form, the CDR3 reads TGTGCCAGCAAAAACAGGGCAGGGTTGAGGGAGCAGTACTTC. The J gene is TRBJ2-7, the V gene TRBV13; maybe TRBD1 (6 bases). This CDR3 has 14 amino acids. CDR1 is PRHDT and CDR2 is FYEKMQ in the germline V gene (reference sequence). Trimming left V 7 bases short and J 7 bases short, with 20 bases between.

Details on this clonotype: This may arise from a read error, as a much more abundant clone is one base away. The V call is TRBV12-5, the J call TRBJ2-1; 9 bases are shared with TRBD2. Trimming cost V 2 bases and J 1 base; bases outside gene matches: 12. This CDR3 spans 19 amino acids. Germline-derived CDR1 and CDR2 are LGHNT and FRNRAP. Here the CDR3 reads CASGLWAPAGGRSYNEQFF. In DNA, the CDR3 is TGTGCTAGTGGTTTGTGGGCACCAGCGGGAGGTCGATCCTACAATGAGCAGTTCTTC.

This clonotype was seen repeatedly, ten times or more. The rearrangement uses TRBV29-1 and TRBJ2-5, with D perhaps matching TRBD1 or TRBD2 (5 bases each). The CDR3 length is 13 residues. Germline-derived CDR1 and CDR2 are SQVTM and ANQGSEA. Trimming removed 5 bases from V and 1 base from J, with 11 bases in between. The CDR3 sequence is CSVQDGAQETQYF. The CDR3 coding sequence is TGCAGCGTTCAGGACGGGGCCCAAGAGACCCAGTACTTC. Drawing the rest from reference TRBV29-1 and TRBJ2-5, the complete variable domain is SAVISQKPSRDICQRGTSLTIQCQVDSQVTMMFWYRQQPGQSLTLIATANQGSEATYESGFVIDKFPISRPNLTFSTLTVSNMSPEDSSIYLCSVQDGAQETQYFGPGTRLLVL.

There are many counts of this clonotype. This chain uses TRBV27 with TRBJ1-2; D unresolved. V was shortened by 7 bases and J by 0 bases, with 18 bases between the two germline ends. The germline V gene encodes CDR1 MNHEY and CDR2 SMNVEV (reference sequence). The CDR3 consists of 16 residues. CDR3 amino acids: CASNPVGRRANYGYTF. Here the CDR3 DNA reads TGTGCCAGCAACCCCGTTGGAAGGAGAGCTAACTATGGCTACACCTTC.

The table lists this clonotype with many counts. This chain links TRBV5-4 with TRBJ2-3; D ambiguous. Trimming pared 2 bases from V and 2 bases from J, leaving 15 bases between. Germline V lookup: CDR1 SGHNT, CDR2 YYREEE (reference sequence). The CDR3 runs 16 residues. As DNA, the CDR3 is TGTGCCAGCAGCTTAGGCGGCCAGGAGAACACAGATACGCAGTATTTT. Encoded protein: CASSLGGQENTDTQYF.

In its sample, this clonotype was seen a few times. The CDR3 sequence is CASSYSRDTEAFF. CDR3 DNA: TGCGCCAGCAGCTACTCGAGGGACACTGAAGCTTTCTTT. The V gene is TRBV5-1, the J gene TRBJ1-1; no firm D call. Germline V gives CDR1 SGHRS, CDR2 YFSETQ. The CDR3 extends over 13 amino acids. V was clipped by 3 bases and J by 3 bases, with 9 bases between them.

This sequence joins TRBV20-1 and TRBJ2-7, with 16 bases aligning to TRBD2. CDR1 and CDR2 (germline): DFQATT, SNEGSKA (reference sequence). The CDR3 has 17 residues. V lost 6 bases, J lost 2 bases, and 10 bases stayed unmatched. CDR3 sequence reads: CSAPGLAGGRYTYEQYF. The CDR3 DNA follows: TGCAGTGCCCCGGGACTAGCGGGAGGGCGATACACCTACGAGCAGTACTTC.

This clonotype has a count of ten or more. The chain links TRBV12-3 or TRBV12-4 to TRBJ2-7; D not certain. The ends were cut back, 1 base at V and 0 bases at J, with 13 bases in the middle. This CDR3 is 16 amino acids long. The CDR3 region has the DNA TGTGCCAGCAGTTTAGAAGGGAATTATCCCTCCTACGAGCAGTACTTC. It encodes CASSLEGNYPSYEQYF.